This is a list of T cell receptor beta chains from one sample in a study of T cell responses to AZD1222 COVID-19 vaccine. Here immunoSEQ multiplex PCR was the method, and the copy in TCRdb shows in-frame clones only, minus some. The sample holds about 170,000 clones, roughly 87% seen once. The sequences come from peripheral blood, collected on day 0 of AZD1222 vaccination. These receptors were obtained from an adult in good health. Each CDR3 is given with its conserved first and last residue. The order of the fields is D gene, V gene, J gene, clone size, CDR3 DNA, CDR3 protein. D genes are given only for firm matches. The size entry is marked missing in some rows and otherwise reads once, few, many or a size class.

d_gene: NA
v_gene: TRBV28
j_gene: TRBJ1-2
abundance: NA
CDR3nt: TGTGCCAGCAGTTTCGGCCAGGGTTTCTATGGCTACACCTTC
CDR3aa: CASSFGQGFYGYTF

d_gene: NA
v_gene: TRBV2
j_gene: TRBJ2-1
abundance: few
CDR3nt: TGTGCCCAAACGAAGACAGGAAACAATGAGCAGTTCTTC
CDR3aa: CAQTKTGNNEQFF

d_gene: TRBD1
v_gene: TRBV3-1/TRBV3-2
j_gene: TRBJ2-7
abundance: NA
CDR3nt: TGTGCCAGCAGCCTCTACGGACAGGACCGCTACGAGCAGTACTTC
CDR3aa: CASSLYGQDRYEQYF

d_gene: NA
v_gene: TRBV3-1/TRBV3-2
j_gene: TRBJ2-7
abundance: NA
CDR3nt: TGTGCCAGCAGCCAACCCCGGAGGGTACTAGTGGTAGATTCCTACGAGCAGTACTTC
CDR3aa: CASSQPRRVLVVDSYEQYF

d_gene: NA
v_gene: TRBV19
j_gene: TRBJ1-5
abundance: NA
CDR3nt: TGTGCCAGTAGTAGAGGGCCCCTTGGGGAAAATCAGCCCCAGCATTTT
CDR3aa: CASSRGPLGENQPQHF

d_gene: TRBD2
v_gene: TRBV4-1
j_gene: TRBJ2-3
abundance: NA
CDR3nt: TGCGCCAGCAGCAGGTGGGCTAGCGGGAGAGGGGATACGCAGTATTTT
CDR3aa: CASSRWASGRGDTQYF

d_gene: NA
v_gene: TRBV28
j_gene: TRBJ1-2
abundance: NA
CDR3nt: TGTGCCAGCAGACCGGGACTCACGAACTATGGCTACACCTTC
CDR3aa: CASRPGLTNYGYTF

d_gene: NA
v_gene: TRBV28
j_gene: TRBJ1-1
abundance: NA
CDR3nt: TGTGCCAGCAGTCATGATACAGGGAACACTGAAGCTTTCTTT
CDR3aa: CASSHDTGNTEAFF

d_gene: NA
v_gene: TRBV5-6
j_gene: TRBJ1-2
abundance: NA
CDR3nt: TGTGCCAGCAGCTCCGGGACGAACTATGGCTACACCTTC
CDR3aa: CASSSGTNYGYTF

d_gene: NA
v_gene: TRBV5-1
j_gene: TRBJ1-4
abundance: NA
CDR3nt: TGCGCCAGCAGCCCGGTGGGGGGAAATGAAAAACTGTTTTTT
CDR3aa: CASSPVGGNEKLFF

d_gene: NA
v_gene: TRBV7-9
j_gene: TRBJ1-1
abundance: once
CDR3nt: TGTGCCAGCAGCTTATCCATGGAGGTTGAAGCTTTCTTT
CDR3aa: CASSLSMEVEAFF

d_gene: NA
v_gene: TRBV28
j_gene: TRBJ1-2
abundance: NA
CDR3nt: TGTGCCAGCAGCACATTTGGCAGTTTTAGCGGCTACACCTTC
CDR3aa: CASSTFGSFSGYTF

d_gene: NA
v_gene: TRBV7-3
j_gene: TRBJ1-2
abundance: NA
CDR3nt: TGTGCCAGCAGCCCCCACCTGGGCAGGAGGATCTCTAACTATGGCTACACCTTC
CDR3aa: CASSPHLGRRISNYGYTF

d_gene: NA
v_gene: TRBV18
j_gene: TRBJ1-1
abundance: NA
CDR3nt: TGTGCCAGCTCACCCCTAGGGGGAGGGGAGACTGAAGCTTTCTTT
CDR3aa: CASSPLGGGETEAFF

d_gene: NA
v_gene: TRBV7-9
j_gene: TRBJ1-1
abundance: NA
CDR3nt: TGTGCCAGCAGCTTAGTAACAGGACTGAACACTGAAGCTTTCTTT
CDR3aa: CASSLVTGLNTEAFF

d_gene: NA
v_gene: TRBV6-5
j_gene: TRBJ1-2
abundance: NA
CDR3nt: TGTGCCAGCACCGACCTGGGGTCGGGTGGCTACACCTTC
CDR3aa: CASTDLGSGGYTF

d_gene: NA
v_gene: TRBV7-9
j_gene: TRBJ1-2
abundance: NA
CDR3nt: TGTGCCAGCAGCTCCGCTAGGCACTATGGCTACACCTTC
CDR3aa: CASSSARHYGYTF

d_gene: NA
v_gene: TRBV27
j_gene: TRBJ1-4
abundance: NA
CDR3nt: TGTGCCAGCAGTTTTATGGGGGGGACTAATGAAAAACTGTTTTTT
CDR3aa: CASSFMGGTNEKLFF

d_gene: NA
v_gene: TRBV18
j_gene: TRBJ1-2
abundance: few
CDR3nt: TGTGCCAGCTCACCACCCGGGAGCATTTTGTTGGGCTACACCTTC
CDR3aa: CASSPPGSILLGYTF

d_gene: TRBD1
v_gene: TRBV27
j_gene: TRBJ2-2
abundance: NA
CDR3nt: TGTGCCAGCAGTCGTGGGGGACAGGGGTACACCGGGGAGCTGTTTTTT
CDR3aa: CASSRGGQGYTGELFF

d_gene: TRBD1
v_gene: TRBV6-6
j_gene: TRBJ1-1
abundance: NA
CDR3nt: TGTGCCAGCAGTCACACCGGGACAGGGGGCGCGAACACTGAAGCTTTCTTT
CDR3aa: CASSHTGTGGANTEAFF

d_gene: NA
v_gene: TRBV5-4
j_gene: TRBJ2-5
abundance: NA
CDR3nt: TGTGCCAGCAGCTCAACAGGGTCCCAAGAGACCCAGTACTTC
CDR3aa: CASSSTGSQETQYF

d_gene: TRBD2
v_gene: TRBV5-4
j_gene: TRBJ2-7
abundance: NA
CDR3nt: TGTGCCAGCAGCCGTAGGACTAGCGGAACCTACGAGCAGTACTTC
CDR3aa: CASSRRTSGTYEQYF

d_gene: NA
v_gene: TRBV6-5
j_gene: TRBJ1-3
abundance: NA
CDR3nt: TGTGCCAGCAGCCTAGGGGGGGAGGCTGGAAACACCATATATTTT
CDR3aa: CASSLGGEAGNTIYF

d_gene: NA
v_gene: TRBV15
j_gene: TRBJ2-2
abundance: NA
CDR3nt: TGTGCCACCAGCAGATTTGGTGACACGTCTGACACCGGGGAGCTGTTTTTT
CDR3aa: CATSRFGDTSDTGELFF

d_gene: NA
v_gene: TRBV11-3
j_gene: TRBJ2-7
abundance: NA
CDR3nt: TGTGCCAGCAGCTTATTTGGCGAGCAGTACTTC
CDR3aa: CASSLFGEQYF

d_gene: NA
v_gene: TRBV27
j_gene: TRBJ1-1
abundance: NA
CDR3nt: TGTGCCAGCAGCGAAATCGGACAAGGGAACTCTGAAGCTTTCTTT
CDR3aa: CASSEIGQGNSEAFF

d_gene: TRBD1
v_gene: TRBV15
j_gene: TRBJ1-5
abundance: NA
CDR3nt: TGTGCCACCAGCAAAATTCCCCGGGACAGGGATGGCCAGCCCCAGCATTTT
CDR3aa: CATSKIPRDRDGQPQHF

d_gene: NA
v_gene: TRBV6-1
j_gene: TRBJ1-4
abundance: NA
CDR3nt: TGTGCCAGCAGTGAAGTGGGAGGGGCGACAGGCTTGGGGAAACTGTTTTTT
CDR3aa: CASSEVGGATGLGKLFF

d_gene: NA
v_gene: TRBV24-1
j_gene: TRBJ2-3
abundance: once
CDR3nt: TGTGCCACCAGTGATCCCCGGCCTTGGGGCACAGATACGCAGTATTTT
CDR3aa: CATSDPRPWGTDTQYF

d_gene: TRBD2
v_gene: TRBV5-1
j_gene: TRBJ2-7
abundance: NA
CDR3nt: TGCGCCAGCAGCTTGGTAGCGGGAGGGCCCCACGAGCAGTACTTC
CDR3aa: CASSLVAGGPHEQYF

d_gene: TRBD2
v_gene: TRBV7-2
j_gene: TRBJ2-1
abundance: once
CDR3nt: TGTGCCAGCAGCTTAGACGGTAGCGGGGGAACTTACAATGAGCAGTTCTTC
CDR3aa: CASSLDGSGGTYNEQFF

d_gene: TRBD1
v_gene: TRBV28
j_gene: TRBJ1-2
abundance: NA
CDR3nt: TGTGCCAGCAGTTTCCGGGACAGGGCCTTTGAAAGCTACACCTTC
CDR3aa: CASSFRDRAFESYTF

d_gene: NA
v_gene: TRBV2
j_gene: TRBJ2-3
abundance: NA
CDR3nt: TGTGCCAGCAGCGTGGTAGCGCCCCCGGGCACAGATACGCAGTATTTT
CDR3aa: CASSVVAPPGTDTQYF

d_gene: TRBD1
v_gene: TRBV15
j_gene: TRBJ2-7
abundance: NA
CDR3nt: TGTGCCACCAGCAGAGGAGCAGGGGGAGAGCAGTACTTC
CDR3aa: CATSRGAGGEQYF

d_gene: NA
v_gene: TRBV5-8
j_gene: TRBJ1-2
abundance: NA
CDR3nt: TGTGCCAGCAGCATCGACAGGACGACTACCTATGGCTACACCTTC
CDR3aa: CASSIDRTTTYGYTF

d_gene: TRBD1
v_gene: TRBV28
j_gene: TRBJ2-7
abundance: NA
CDR3nt: TGTGCCTCCGCGCTTTCTCCGGGACAGGCTTACTTC
CDR3aa: CASALSPGQAYF

d_gene: NA
v_gene: TRBV19
j_gene: TRBJ2-7
abundance: NA
CDR3nt: TGTGCCAGTAGTATAGATCTTAGGACAGCGTACGAGCAGTACTTC
CDR3aa: CASSIDLRTAYEQYF

d_gene: NA
v_gene: TRBV12-3/TRBV12-4
j_gene: TRBJ2-2
abundance: NA
CDR3nt: TGTGCCAGCACCCGCCAAACCGGGGAGCTGTTTTTT
CDR3aa: CASTRQTGELFF

d_gene: NA
v_gene: TRBV3-1/TRBV3-2
j_gene: TRBJ2-1
abundance: NA
CDR3nt: TGTGCCAGCAGCCAAGCCGTGGATCCACAGTTCTTC
CDR3aa: CASSQAVDPQFF

d_gene: NA
v_gene: TRBV11-3
j_gene: TRBJ2-3
abundance: NA
CDR3nt: TGTGCCAGCAGCTTAGGCCTACCATACACAGATACGCAGTATTTT
CDR3aa: CASSLGLPYTDTQYF

d_gene: TRBD1
v_gene: TRBV11-2
j_gene: TRBJ1-2
abundance: NA
CDR3nt: TGTGCCAGCAGCTTAGTCGGCGGACAGGTCGGCTACACCTTC
CDR3aa: CASSLVGGQVGYTF

d_gene: TRBD1
v_gene: TRBV6-5
j_gene: TRBJ2-7
abundance: NA
CDR3nt: TGTGCCGTCCTTGGGACAGGGTCCCTCGAGCAGTACTTC
CDR3aa: CAVLGTGSLEQYF

d_gene: NA
v_gene: TRBV5-1
j_gene: TRBJ1-3
abundance: NA
CDR3nt: TGCGCCAGCAGCTTGGGGTTTGGAAACACCATATATTTT
CDR3aa: CASSLGFGNTIYF